This T cell receptor beta chain emerged from a study of control samples from healthy donors and cancer patients. The ends lost 4 bases at V and 4 bases at J; junction bases unmatched: 7. The germline V gene encodes CDR1 LNHDA and CDR2 SQIVND (reference sequence). The CDR3 consists of 16 residues. Clones were read by immunoSEQ multiplex PCR, and TCRdb kept only the in-frame ones, dropping some. In the table there are fewer than 150,000 clones, about nine tenths of which are singletons. The TCR originated in a young man in good health. Sequenced sample: blood. The rearrangement uses TRBV19 and TRBJ2-1, with 10 positions matching TRBD2. DNA of the CDR3: TGTGCCAGTAGTACCGGTAGCGGGGGGCAATACAATGAGCAGTTCTTC. Amino acid sequence: CASSTGSGGQYNEQFF.